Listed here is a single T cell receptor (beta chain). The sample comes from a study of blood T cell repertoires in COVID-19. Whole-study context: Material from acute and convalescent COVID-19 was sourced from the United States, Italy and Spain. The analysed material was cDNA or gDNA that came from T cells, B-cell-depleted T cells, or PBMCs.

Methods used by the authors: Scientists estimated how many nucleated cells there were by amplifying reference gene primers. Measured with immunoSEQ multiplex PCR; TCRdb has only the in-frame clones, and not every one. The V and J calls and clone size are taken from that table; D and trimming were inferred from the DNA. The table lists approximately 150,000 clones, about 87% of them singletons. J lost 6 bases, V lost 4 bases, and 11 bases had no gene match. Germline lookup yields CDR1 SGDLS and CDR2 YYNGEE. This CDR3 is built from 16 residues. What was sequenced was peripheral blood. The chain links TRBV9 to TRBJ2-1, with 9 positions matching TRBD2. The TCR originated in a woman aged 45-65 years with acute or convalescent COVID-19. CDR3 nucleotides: TGTGCCAGCAGCTCCCAGACCGGGACTAGCATCAATGAGCAGTTCTTC. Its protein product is CASSSQTGTSINEQFF.